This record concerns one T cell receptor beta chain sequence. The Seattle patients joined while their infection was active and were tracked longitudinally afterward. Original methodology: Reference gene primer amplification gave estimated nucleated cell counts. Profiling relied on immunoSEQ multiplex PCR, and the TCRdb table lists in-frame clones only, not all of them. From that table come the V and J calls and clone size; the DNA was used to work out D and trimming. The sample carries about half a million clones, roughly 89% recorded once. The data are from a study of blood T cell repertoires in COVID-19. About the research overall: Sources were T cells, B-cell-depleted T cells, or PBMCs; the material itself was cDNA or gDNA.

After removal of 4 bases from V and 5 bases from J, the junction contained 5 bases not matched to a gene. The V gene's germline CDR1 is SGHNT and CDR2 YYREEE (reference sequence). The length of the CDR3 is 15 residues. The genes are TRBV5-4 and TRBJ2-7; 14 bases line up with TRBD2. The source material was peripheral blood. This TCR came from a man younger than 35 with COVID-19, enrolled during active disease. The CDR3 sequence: CASSLGLAGVDEQYF. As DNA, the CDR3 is TGTGCCAGCAGCCTGGGACTAGCGGGAGTAGACGAGCAGTACTTC.